This T cell receptor beta chain was observed in a study of T cells in Graves' hyperthyroidism and ophthalmopathy. Amplified TCR beta CDR3 regions came from RNA transcripts. First-round RT-PCR of the TCR CDR3 relied on the HTBI primer set. TCRdb called the multiplex PCR reads again in MiXCR, with one record for every CDR3 protein. The repertoire holds around 600,000 distinct CDR3 sequences, with 15% to 17% as singletons. This clonotype was counted many times. From germline, CDR1 is SGHTA and CDR2 FQGTGA. CDR3 length: 16 amino acids. With V trimmed by 1 base and J by 2 bases, 5 bases remained unmatched. The sample taken for sequencing was blood. The V call is TRBV7-3, the J call TRBJ2-3; 8 bases agree with TRBD2. The TCR comes from a woman between 25 and 40 years old with Graves' hyperthyroidism. CDR3 in DNA: TGTGCCAGCAGCTTAAATAGCGGGACGGACACAGATACGCAGTATTTT. The encoded protein is CASSLNSGTDTDTQYF.